This entry lists 32 T cell receptor beta chains sequenced from one sample in a study of beta chain features in type 1 diabetes. Study outcomes and limitations: There was a moderate but significant shortening of TCRB CDR3s in all four CD4+ subsets of Type 1 diabetes patients.

Reverse transcription of all isolated RNA meant that expressed TCRB transcripts were sequenced. The method was immunoSEQ multiplex PCR; TCRdb's version includes in-frame clones alone and lacks a portion of them. The data hold over 200,000 clones, with approximately 10% observed a single time. Antigens of these TCRs are unknown. The sample was naive CD4+ T cells from blood. These receptor sequences come from a young man with type 1 diabetes.

This clone turned up a few times. V gene TRBV9 combines with J gene TRBJ2-3; D possibly corresponds to TRBD1 (5 bases). The germline V gene encodes CDR1 SGDLS and CDR2 YYNGEE. CDR3 length equals 13 residues. V was pared by 1 base and J by 5 bases, with 8 bases between. The CDR3 nucleotides read TGTGCCAGCAGCGTAAGCCAGGGAGATACGCAGTATTTT. This gives the protein CASSVSQGDTQYF.

The chain is built from TRBV6-5 and TRBJ2-3, with D unresolved. V lost 6 bases and J 0 bases, leaving 13 bases between the germline ends. The CDR3 extends over 15 amino acids. CDR1 is MNHEY, CDR2 SVGAGI, per germline. The CDR3 nucleotides are TGTGCCAGCAGGTTTGCTAGTGCTAGCACAGATACGCAGTATTTT. Translating gives CASRFASASTDTQYF.

The rearrangement uses TRBV6-5 and TRBJ1-2; TRBD1 agrees at 7 bases. Germline CDR1 reads MNHEY; CDR2 reads SVGAGI. This CDR3 contains 14 residues. J gave up 4 bases and V 6 bases, and 8 bases lay outside the gene matches. This CDR3 reads CASRNNRGIYGYTF. CDR3 bases: TGTGCCAGCAGGAATAACAGGGGAATCTATGGCTACACCTTC.

A few counts support this clone. V gene TRBV2 combines with J gene TRBJ1-1; unclear D gene. Germline CDR1 is SNHLY and CDR2 is FYNNEI. The CDR3 covers 14 residues. V gave up 7 bases and J gave up 2 bases, with 14 bases separating them. CDR3 DNA sequence: TGTGCCAGCATGATGACATCCGCTAACACTGAAGCTTTCTTT. It specifies CASMMTSANTEAFF.

Turning to this clone: Additional DNA sequences in this sample encode the identical CDR3. The V gene is TRBV5-1, the J gene TRBJ2-7; 8 bases match TRBD1. Germline V lookup: CDR1 SGHRS, CDR2 YFSETQ. Trimming cost V 4 bases and J 1 base; bases outside gene matches: 4. There are 14 residues in the CDR3. The chain's CDR3 is CASSPGQGSYEQYF. The CDR3 DNA reads as TGCGCCAGCAGCCCCGGACAGGGATCCTACGAGCAGTACTTC.

This clone was counted a few times. The rearrangement joins TRBV4-3 to TRBJ1-2; the match to TRBD1 covers 9 bases. V dropped 0 bases and J dropped 9; count of bases not matched to a gene: 2. Looked up from germline, CDR1 is LGHNA and CDR2 is YSLEER. The CDR3 has 13 residues. The DNA for the CDR3 is TGCGCCAGCAGCCAAGATCACAGGGGGCGCTACACCTTC. Translated, it gives CASSQDHRGRYTF.

The sample holds a few counts of this clone. The V call is TRBV18, the J call TRBJ2-5; D uncertain. This CDR3 contains 14 residues. The V gene's germline CDR1 is KGHSH and CDR2 LQKENI. Trimming took off 3 bases at V and 5 bases at J, with 13 bases between the two ends. CDR3 region: CASSPGTVIETQYF. The CDR3 coding sequence is TGTGCCAGCTCACCCGGCACAGTAATTGAGACCCAGTACTTC.

The sample holds a few counts of this clone. The chain uses TRBV30 and TRBJ2-7, with D possibly matching TRBD2 (5 bases). V was pared by 0 bases and J by 7 bases, with 16 bases between. Looked up from germline, CDR1 is GTSNPN and CDR2 is SVGIG (reference sequence). The CDR3 loop spans 14 amino acids. The CDR3 protein is CAWSVYFPGLEQYF. The CDR3 region has the DNA TGTGCCTGGAGTGTATATTTCCCGGGGTTGGAGCAGTACTTC.

In its sample, this clone was seen a few times. This chain links TRBV7-9 with TRBJ1-6, with D maybe TRBD1 (5 bases). This CDR3 has 13 residues. V lost 5 bases and J 10 bases, leaving 12 bases between the germline ends. Germline assignment: CDR1 SEHNR and CDR2 FQNEAQ (reference sequence). The CDR3 loop is CASSPMGQSPLHF. As DNA, the CDR3 is TGTGCCAGCAGCCCCATGGGGCAATCACCCCTCCACTTT.

The V call is TRBV18, the J call TRBJ1-1, with a weak D call TRBD1 (5 bases). V was shortened by 3 bases and J by 1 base, with 12 bases between the two germline ends. Germline V gene lookup returns CDR1 KGHSH and CDR2 LQKENI. This CDR3 has 15 amino acids. CDR3 loop: CASSPYDQGNTEAFF. Written as DNA, the CDR3 is TGTGCCAGCTCACCTTACGACCAGGGGAACACTGAAGCTTTCTTT.

The genes are TRBV4-1 and TRBJ1-6, with D possibly matching TRBD1 (5 bases). The germline gives CDR1 MGHRA, CDR2 YSYEKL. The V end was cut by 0 bases, the J end by 4 bases, with 13 bases between. The CDR3 has 17 amino acids. DNA of the CDR3: TGCGCCAGCAGCCAAGATAGCGGGACCGAATATAATTCACCCCTCCACTTT. Its protein is CASSQDSGTEYNSPLHF.

This clone was seen only a few times. The gene calls are TRBV28 and TRBJ1-5; TRBD1 might be the D (5 bases). Germline CDR1 and CDR2: MDHEN and SYDVKM. The CDR3 extends over 12 amino acids. V lost 4 bases, J lost 7 bases, and 8 bases lay in between. For the CDR3, the DNA is TGTGCCAGCAGTTCAGGGTCACAGCCCCAGCATTTT. Translated: CASSSGSQPQHF.

The chain is built from TRBV5-1 and TRBJ2-1; 10 bases map to TRBD2. Trimming removed 4 bases from V and 7 bases from J; junction bases left unmatched: 11. The CDR3 is 16 amino acids. The germline V gene encodes CDR1 SGHRS and CDR2 YFSETQ. CDR3 amino acids: CASSEGTSAIGNEQFF. In DNA, the CDR3 is TGCGCCAGCAGCGAAGGGACTAGCGCAATAGGAAATGAGCAGTTCTTC.

This clone has a handful of counts. V is TRBV27 and J is TRBJ1-1, with TRBD1 matching 9 bases. Germline V gene lookup returns CDR1 MNHEY and CDR2 SMNVEV (reference sequence). The CDR3 is 15 amino acids. Trimming cost V 5 bases and J 4 bases; bases outside gene matches: 8. CDR3 loop: CASSPRTGESTEAFF. The CDR3 region has the DNA TGTGCCAGCAGTCCCCGGACAGGGGAGAGCACTGAAGCTTTCTTT.

The chain employs TRBV4-3 and TRBJ1-1; TRBD1 agrees at 8 bases. This CDR3 spans 16 amino acids. From germline, CDR1 is LGHNA and CDR2 YSLEER. Trimming cost V 4 bases and J 1 base; bases outside gene matches: 8. The CDR3 nucleotides read TGCGCCAGCAGCCCCGGACTTGGACAGGGGAACACTGAAGCTTTCTTT. It encodes CASSPGLGQGNTEAFF.

This clone showed up just a few times. The chain uses TRBV21-1 and TRBJ2-1; the table's D call, TRBD1, has no DNA check behind it. TRBV21-1 is a pseudogene locus. CDR3 length equals 13 residues. The CDR3 loop reads CASSPGEDNEQFF. DNA of the CDR3: TGTGCCAGCAGCCCTGGAGAGGACAACGAGCAGTTCTTC.

This clone was observed a handful of times. Other nucleotide sequences in the sample specify the same CDR3. The chain couples TRBV9 to TRBJ2-3; possible D gene TRBD1, 5 bases. The CDR3 consists of 13 residues. In germline, CDR1 is SGDLS, CDR2 YYNGEE. Trimming left V 0 bases short and J 3 bases short, with 5 bases between. CDR3 coding DNA: TGTGCCAGCAGCGTAGAGGGGACAGATACGCAGTATTTT. Residues: CASSVEGTDTQYF.

This sequence joins TRBV7-3 and TRBJ2-2; TRBD2 aligns across 8 bases. This CDR3 is 16 amino acids long. CDR1 is SGHTA, CDR2 FQGTGA, per germline. With V trimmed by 1 base and J by 4 bases, 5 bases remained unmatched. The CDR3 loop is CASSLRVSGVTGELFF. CDR3 nucleotides: TGTGCCAGCAGCTTAAGGGTTAGCGGGGTCACCGGGGAGCTGTTTTTT.

This clone was detected only a few times. The V call is TRBV5-1, the J call TRBJ2-5; the match to TRBD2 covers 7 bases. The V and J ends lost 0 bases and 1 base, in that order; junction bases with no gene match: 0. Germline V lookup: CDR1 SGHRS, CDR2 YFSETQ. This CDR3 region has 14 residues. CDR3 DNA: TGCGCCAGCAGCTTGGGGACTAGCCAAGAGACCCAGTACTTC. Translating gives CASSLGTSQETQYF. Variable domain in full (rest from reference TRBV5-1 and TRBJ2-5): KAGVTQTPRYLIKTRGQQVTLSCSPISGHRSVSWYQQTPGQGLQFLFEYFSETQRNKGNFPGRFSGRQFSNSRSEMNVSTLELGDSALYLCASSLGTSQETQYFGPGTRLLVL.

The sample holds a few counts of this clone. The chain couples TRBV7-9 to TRBJ2-7; 7 bases are shared with TRBD1. The germline gives CDR1 SEHNR, CDR2 FQNEAQ (reference sequence). This CDR3 spans 14 amino acids. Unmatched junction bases numbered 2, after V lost 1 base and J lost 2 bases. CDR3 amino acids: CASSLGDSTYEQYF. DNA of the CDR3: TGTGCCAGCAGCTTAGGGGACAGCACCTACGAGCAGTACTTC.

The chain combines TRBV29-1 with TRBJ1-3; D possibly corresponds to TRBD1 (6 bases). Germline loops: CDR1 SQVTM, CDR2 ANQGSEA. Trimming took 6 bases from V and 2 from J, leaving 14 bases between them. The length of the CDR3 is 14 residues. The CDR3 DNA is TGCAGCGTCGGAGAACAGGGACCTGGAAACACCATATATTTT. This encodes CSVGEQGPGNTIYF. Filled out from reference TRBV29-1 and TRBJ1-3, the complete variable domain reads SAVISQKPSRDICQRGTSLTIQCQVDSQVTMMFWYRQQPGQSLTLIATANQGSEATYESGFVIDKFPISRPNLTFSTLTVSNMSPEDSSIYLCSVGEQGPGNTIYFGEGSWLTVV.

The genes are TRBV18 and TRBJ2-5; 9 bases map to TRBD1. Germline V CDR1 and CDR2: KGHSH, LQKENI. The CDR3 covers 16 residues. V was pared by 1 base and J by 5 bases, with 8 bases of the junction left unmatched. The CDR3 DNA reads TGTGCCAGCTCACCACAATGGGACAGGGCGGTGGAGACCCAGTACTTC. Translated: CASSPQWDRAVETQYF.

This clone was picked up a small number of times. The V and J genes are TRBV20-1 and TRBJ2-7; D possibly corresponds to TRBD2 (6 bases). V was shortened by 0 bases and J by 12 bases, with 12 bases between the two germline ends. The length of the CDR3 is 11 residues. Germline V gene lookup returns CDR1 DFQATT and CDR2 SNEGSKA (reference sequence). The CDR3 here is CSARERRDLYF. The CDR3 region has the DNA TGCAGTGCTAGAGAGCGCCGGGACTTGTACTTC.

This clone appeared a few times. This rearrangement joins TRBV7-9 to TRBJ2-2; TRBD1 is a possible D gene (6 bases). The CDR3 extends over 14 amino acids. The V gene lost 6 bases and the J gene lost 1 base, with 9 bases spanning the gap. The V gene's germline CDR1 is SEHNR and CDR2 FQNEAQ (reference sequence). CDR3 region: CASRLDRNTGELFF. As DNA, the CDR3 is TGTGCCAGCAGGTTGGACAGGAACACCGGGGAGCTGTTTTTT.

The chain links TRBV5-1 to TRBJ1-2; D is uncertain. Germline-derived CDR1 and CDR2 are SGHRS and YFSETQ. CDR3 length equals 13 residues. The V end lost 7 bases, the J end lost 0 bases, and 10 bases lay between the germline ends. CDR3 residues: CASSEGANYGYTF. In nucleotides, the CDR3 is TGCGCCAGCTCTGAAGGAGCTAACTATGGCTACACCTTC.

The chain employs TRBV4-1 and TRBJ1-4; D not resolved. Germline V CDR1 and CDR2: MGHRA, YSYEKL. There are 15 residues in the CDR3. The V and J ends lost 5 bases and 8 bases respectively, with 18 bases between them. CDR3 residues: CASSRGDPTGEKLFF. The CDR3 region has the DNA TGCGCCAGCAGCAGAGGAGACCCGACTGGGGAAAAACTGTTTTTT.

The chain joins TRBV18 to TRBJ1-2; no definite D call. The germline V and J ends were trimmed by 3 bases and 8 bases, with 13 bases remaining between them. CDR1 KGHSH and CDR2 LQKENI come from the germline V gene. This CDR3 spans 13 amino acids. CDR3 sequence: CASSPLPAGGYTF. The CDR3 DNA is TGTGCCAGCTCACCTTTGCCGGCGGGGGGCTACACCTTC.

The chain has TRBV18 and TRBJ1-6, with unresolved D. V gave up 0 bases and J gave up 4 bases, with 4 bases separating them. The CDR3 is 14 residues long. Germline values: CDR1 KGHSH, CDR2 LQKENI. CDR3 in DNA: TGTGCCAGCTCACCACCACAGTATAATTCACCCCTCCACTTT. Translated: CASSPPQYNSPLHF.

The V gene is TRBV28, the J gene TRBJ2-5; D is possibly TRBD1 (7 bases). Trimming stripped 2 bases from V and 4 bases from J, with 14 bases between. The CDR3 runs to 15 residues. CDR1 MDHEN and CDR2 SYDVKM come from the germline V gene. CDR3 coding DNA: TGTGCCAGCAGTTTAAGGAGGGGGCGGGGAGAGACCCAGTACTTC. Protein sequence: CASSLRRGRGETQYF.

The chain uses TRBV30 and TRBJ1-4; D is undetermined. Trimming cost V 0 bases and J 8 bases, with 4 bases left between them. The CDR3 has 11 residues. Germline V gene data show CDR1 as GTSNPN and CDR2 as SVGIG (reference sequence). CDR3 protein: CAWSVSEKLFF. The CDR3 DNA reads TGTGCCTGGAGTGTCTCCGAAAAACTGTTTTTT.

This chain uses TRBV6-6 with TRBJ1-5, with D maybe TRBD1 (5 bases). The CDR3 totals 16 residues. V was clipped by 0 bases and J by 5 bases, with 14 bases between them. CDR1 MNHNY and CDR2 SVGAGI come from the germline V gene (reference sequence). The CDR3 loop is CASSYSIGVYYQPQHF. DNA for the CDR3: TGTGCCAGCAGTTACTCGATAGGGGTGTATTATCAGCCCCAGCATTTT.

J is TRBJ1-1 and V is TRBV2; perhaps TRBD1 as D (5 bases). The CDR3 consists of 12 residues. Germline CDR1 reads SNHLY; CDR2 reads FYNNEI. Trimming removed 4 bases at V and 7 bases at J, with 10 bases between. Written as DNA, the CDR3 is TGTGCCAGCAGTGGACAGAGAAGTGAAGCTTTCTTT. Translation gives CASSGQRSEAFF.